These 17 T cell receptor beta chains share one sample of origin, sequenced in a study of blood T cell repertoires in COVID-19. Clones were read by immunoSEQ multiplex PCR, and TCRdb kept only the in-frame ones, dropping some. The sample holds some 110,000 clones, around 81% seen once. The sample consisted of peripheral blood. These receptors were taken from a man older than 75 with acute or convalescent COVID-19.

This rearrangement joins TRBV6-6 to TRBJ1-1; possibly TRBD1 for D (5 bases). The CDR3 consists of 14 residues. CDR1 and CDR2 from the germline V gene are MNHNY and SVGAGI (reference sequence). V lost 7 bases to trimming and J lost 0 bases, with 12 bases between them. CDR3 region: CASIKDSMNTEAFF. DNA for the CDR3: TGTGCCAGCATTAAAGACAGCATGAACACTGAAGCTTTCTTT.

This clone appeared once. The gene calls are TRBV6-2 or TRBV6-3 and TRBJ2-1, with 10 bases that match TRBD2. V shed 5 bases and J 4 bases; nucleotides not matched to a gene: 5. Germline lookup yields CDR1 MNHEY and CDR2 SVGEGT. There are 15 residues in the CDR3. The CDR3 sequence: CASSRTSGGYNEQFF. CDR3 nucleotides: TGTGCCAGCAGTCGGACTAGCGGAGGTTACAATGAGCAGTTCTTC.

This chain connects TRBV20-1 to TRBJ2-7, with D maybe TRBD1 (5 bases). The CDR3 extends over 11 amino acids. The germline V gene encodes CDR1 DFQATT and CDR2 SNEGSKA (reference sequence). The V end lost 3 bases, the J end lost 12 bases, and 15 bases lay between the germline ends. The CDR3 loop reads CSASLGHRRYF. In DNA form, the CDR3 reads TGCAGTGCTAGTCTCGGACATAGACGGTACTTC.

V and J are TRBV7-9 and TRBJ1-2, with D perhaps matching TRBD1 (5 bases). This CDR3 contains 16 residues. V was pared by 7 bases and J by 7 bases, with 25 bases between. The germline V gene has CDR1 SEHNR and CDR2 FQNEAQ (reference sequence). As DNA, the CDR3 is TGTGCCAGCACCATAAATAGGGGATCCATGGATCGTGGCTACACCTTC. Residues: CASTINRGSMDRGYTF.

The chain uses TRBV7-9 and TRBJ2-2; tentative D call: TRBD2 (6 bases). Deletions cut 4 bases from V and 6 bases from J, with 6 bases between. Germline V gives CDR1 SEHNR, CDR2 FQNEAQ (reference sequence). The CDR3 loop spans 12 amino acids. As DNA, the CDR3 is TGTGCCAGCAGCTGGGGGGCCGGGGAGCTGTTTTTT. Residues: CASSWGAGELFF.

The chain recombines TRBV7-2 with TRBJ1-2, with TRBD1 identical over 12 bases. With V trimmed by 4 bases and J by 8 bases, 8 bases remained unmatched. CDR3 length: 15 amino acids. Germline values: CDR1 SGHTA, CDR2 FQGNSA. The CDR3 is CASSSTGQGAGGYTF. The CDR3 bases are TGTGCCAGCAGCTCCACGGGACAGGGGGCGGGAGGCTACACCTTC.

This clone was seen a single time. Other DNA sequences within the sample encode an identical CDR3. Here the CDR3 DNA reads TGTGCCAGCAGCGTAACGGGAGGCAGCACAGATACGCAGTATTTT. It is translated as CASSVTGGSTDTQYF. The chain employs TRBV9 and TRBJ2-3, with 7 bases fitting TRBD2. CDR3 length: 15 amino acids. The J segment lost 0 bases and the V segment lost 1 base, leaving 2 bases of the junction unmatched. CDR1 is SGDLS and CDR2 is YYNGEE in the germline V gene.

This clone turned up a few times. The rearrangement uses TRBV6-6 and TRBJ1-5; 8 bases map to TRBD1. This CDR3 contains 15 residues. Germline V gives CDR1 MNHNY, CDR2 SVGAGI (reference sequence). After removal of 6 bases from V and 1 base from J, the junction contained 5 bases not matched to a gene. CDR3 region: CASRDNRGSNQPQHF. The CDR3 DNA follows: TGTGCCAGCAGGGACAACAGGGGGAGCAATCAGCCCCAGCATTTT.

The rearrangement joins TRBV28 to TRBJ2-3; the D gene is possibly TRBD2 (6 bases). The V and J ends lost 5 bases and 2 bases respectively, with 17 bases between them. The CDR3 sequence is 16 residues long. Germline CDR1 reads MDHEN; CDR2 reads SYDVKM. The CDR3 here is CASSSEAGIITDTQYF. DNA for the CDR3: TGTGCCAGCAGTAGCGAGGCGGGGATAATCACAGATACGCAGTATTTT.

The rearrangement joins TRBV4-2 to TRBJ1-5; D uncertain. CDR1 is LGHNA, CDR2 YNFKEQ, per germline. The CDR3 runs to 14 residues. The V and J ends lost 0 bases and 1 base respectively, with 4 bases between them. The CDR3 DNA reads TGTGCCAGCAGCCAAGACGGGAGCAATCAGCCCCAGCATTTT. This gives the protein CASSQDGSNQPQHF.

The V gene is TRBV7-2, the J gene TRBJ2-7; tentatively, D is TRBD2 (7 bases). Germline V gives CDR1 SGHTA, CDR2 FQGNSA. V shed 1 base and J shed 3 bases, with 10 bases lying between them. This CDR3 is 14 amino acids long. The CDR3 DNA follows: TGTGCCAGCAGCTTAGAGGGGGGGAGCTACGAGCAGTACTTC. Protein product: CASSLEGGSYEQYF.

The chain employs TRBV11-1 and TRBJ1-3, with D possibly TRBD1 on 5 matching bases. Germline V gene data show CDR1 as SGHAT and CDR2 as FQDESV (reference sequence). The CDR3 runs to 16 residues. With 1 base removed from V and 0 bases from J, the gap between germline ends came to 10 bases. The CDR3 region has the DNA TGTGCCAGCAGCTTAGGAGACAGAATCTCTGGAAACACCATATATTTT. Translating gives CASSLGDRISGNTIYF. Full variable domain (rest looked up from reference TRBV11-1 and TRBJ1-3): EAEVAQSPRYKITEKSQAVAFWCDPISGHATLYWYRQILGQGPELLVQFQDESVVDDSQLPKDRFSAERLKGVDSTLKIQPAELGDSAMYLCASSLGDRISGNTIYFGEGSWLTVV.

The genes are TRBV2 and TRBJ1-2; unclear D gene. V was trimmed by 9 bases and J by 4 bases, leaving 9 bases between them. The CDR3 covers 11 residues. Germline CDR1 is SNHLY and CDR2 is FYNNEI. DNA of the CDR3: TGTGCCAGTCTGTATTCCTATGGCTACACCTTC. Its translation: CASLYSYGYTF. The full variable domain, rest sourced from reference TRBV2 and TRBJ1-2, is EPEVTQTPSHQVTQMGQEVILRCVPISNHLYFYWYRQILGQKVEFLVSFYNNEISEKSEIFDDQFSVERPDGSNFTLKIRSTKLEDSAMYFCASLYSYGYTFGSGTRLTVV.

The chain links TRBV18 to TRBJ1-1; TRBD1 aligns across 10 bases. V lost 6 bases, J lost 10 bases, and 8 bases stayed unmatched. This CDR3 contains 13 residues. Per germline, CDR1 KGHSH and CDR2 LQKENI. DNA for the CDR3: TGTGCCAGCTCGCCTCGACAGGGGGCGGCAGCTTTCTTT. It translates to CASSPRQGAAAFF.

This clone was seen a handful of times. CDR3 sequence (DNA): TGTGCCACCAGCAGAAACCCCAACGGGGGTTACAATGAGCAGTTCTTC. It specifies CATSRNPNGGYNEQFF. V and J are TRBV15 and TRBJ2-1, with D maybe TRBD2 (6 bases). This CDR3 has 16 amino acids. Germline CDR1 and CDR2: LNHNV and YYDKDF (reference sequence). Trimming removed 2 bases from V and 4 bases from J, with 15 bases in between.

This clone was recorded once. The CDR3 sequence is CASSYFDRVDGYTF. The CDR3 DNA follows: TGTGCCAGCAGTTACTTCGACAGGGTGGATGGCTACACCTTC. The V call is TRBV6-6, the J call TRBJ1-2; TRBD1 aligns across 7 bases. The CDR3 length is 14 residues. From germline, CDR1 is MNHNY and CDR2 SVGAGI (reference sequence). The V and J ends lost 1 base and 6 bases, in that order; junction bases with no gene match: 5.

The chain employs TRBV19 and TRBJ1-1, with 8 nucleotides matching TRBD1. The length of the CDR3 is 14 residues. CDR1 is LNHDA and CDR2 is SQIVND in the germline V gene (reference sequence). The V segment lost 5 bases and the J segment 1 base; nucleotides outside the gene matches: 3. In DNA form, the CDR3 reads TGTGCCAGTAGTCAGGACAGGGCGAACACTGAAGCTTTCTTT. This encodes CASSQDRANTEAFF.